Listed below are T cell receptor beta chains from one sample, sequenced in a study of neurological immune-mediated disorders. TCRdb ran MiXCR on the 5' RACE reads and lists one entry per CDR3 protein. This table holds 65,000 to 80,000 distinct CDR3 sequences, roughly 4.4% found once. The specimen sequenced was PBMCs. These receptors were obtained from an older woman with multiple sclerosis. CDR3s include the opening cysteine and the closing phenylalanine or tryptophan. The D gene is left open where the match is weak. Some rows mark clone size as missing; the rest say once, few, many or name a class of expanded clone.

len: 14
v_gene: TRBV12-3/TRBV12-4
j_gene: TRBJ2-7
abundance: many
d_gene: .
CDR3aa: CASTSNPGAHEQYF
CDR3nt: TGTGCCAGCACTTCAAATCCGGGGGCCCACGAGCAGTACTTC

len: 15
v_gene: TRBV7-8
j_gene: TRBJ1-1
abundance: many
d_gene: .
CDR3aa: CASSYPGPFNTEAFF
CDR3nt: TGTGCCAGCAGCTATCCAGGTCCTTTTAACACTGAAGCTTTCTTT

len: 16
v_gene: TRBV20-1
j_gene: TRBJ2-5
abundance: many
d_gene: TRBD2
CDR3aa: CSAPTQRGGSRGTQYF
CDR3nt: TGCAGTGCTCCTACCCAACGGGGAGGGTCTCGGGGGACCCAGTACTTC

len: 12
v_gene: TRBV7-2
j_gene: TRBJ1-2
abundance: many
d_gene: .
CDR3aa: CASSLDFYGYTF
CDR3nt: TGTGCCAGCAGCTTAGATTTCTATGGCTACACCTTC

len: 11
v_gene: TRBV10-3
j_gene: TRBJ2-1
abundance: many
d_gene: .
CDR3aa: CAISESNEQFF
CDR3nt: TGTGCCATCAGTGAGTCAAATGAGCAGTTCTTC

len: 11
v_gene: TRBV20-1
j_gene: TRBJ2-1
abundance: many
d_gene: .
CDR3aa: CSAMGWGEQFF
CDR3nt: TGCAGTGCTATGGGTTGGGGTGAGCAGTTCTTC

len: 16
v_gene: TRBV5-1
j_gene: TRBJ2-3
abundance: few
d_gene: TRBD2
CDR3aa: CASSPGLAGGGETQYF
CDR3nt: TGCGCCAGCAGCCCGGGACTAGCGGGAGGTGGTGAGACGCAGTATTTT

len: 15
v_gene: TRBV5-1
j_gene: TRBJ2-1
abundance: many
d_gene: .
CDR3aa: CASSLRRYGYNEQFF
CDR3nt: TGCGCCAGCAGCTTAAGGAGATATGGCTACAATGAGCAGTTCTTC

len: 14
v_gene: TRBV4-1
j_gene: TRBJ1-2
abundance: many
d_gene: TRBD1
CDR3aa: CASSPGQGNYGYTF
CDR3nt: TGCGCCAGCAGCCCAGGACAGGGGAACTATGGCTACACCTTC

len: 16
v_gene: TRBV5-1
j_gene: TRBJ1-1
abundance: many
d_gene: .
CDR3aa: CASSLATLRSGTEAFF
CDR3nt: TGCGCCAGCAGCTTGGCCACGCTAAGGTCCGGGACTGAAGCTTTCTTT

len: 16
v_gene: TRBV7-2
j_gene: TRBJ2-7
abundance: many
d_gene: TRBD1
CDR3aa: CASSFSPAGGAYEQYF
CDR3nt: TGTGCCAGCAGCTTCAGTCCGGCAGGGGGCGCGTACGAGCAGTACTTC

len: 14
v_gene: TRBV7-7
j_gene: TRBJ2-5
abundance: .
d_gene: .
CDR3aa: CASSPVGVGETQYF
CDR3nt: TGTGCCAGCAGCCCAGTTGGGGTTGGAGAGACCCAGTACTTC

len: 10
v_gene: TRBV24-1
j_gene: TRBJ2-7
abundance: many
d_gene: .
CDR3aa: CATSARGQGF
CDR3nt: TGTGCCACCAGTGCGCGGGGCCAGGGCTTC

len: 15
v_gene: TRBV20-1
j_gene: TRBJ2-6
abundance: many
d_gene: TRBD1
CDR3aa: CSAITQGAGANVLTF
CDR3nt: TGCAGTGCTATTACCCAGGGGGCCGGGGCCAACGTCCTGACTTTC

len: 15
v_gene: TRBV5-1
j_gene: TRBJ2-1
abundance: many
d_gene: TRBD2
CDR3aa: CASSLGSSGNNEQFF
CDR3nt: TGCGCCAGCAGCTTGGGCTCTAGCGGAAACAATGAGCAGTTCTTC

len: 14
v_gene: TRBV20-1
j_gene: TRBJ1-2
abundance: .
d_gene: TRBD1
CDR3aa: CSAPGQGRNYGYTF
CDR3nt: TGCAGTGCTCCGGGACAGGGCCGTAACTATGGCTACACCTTC

len: 13
v_gene: TRBV20-1
j_gene: TRBJ1-1
abundance: .
d_gene: TRBD1
CDR3aa: CSASTGGKTEAFF
CDR3nt: TGCAGTGCCTCGACAGGGGGCAAGACTGAAGCTTTCTTT

len: 13
v_gene: TRBV6-5
j_gene: TRBJ1-2
abundance: many
d_gene: .
CDR3aa: CASRTGIGYGYTF
CDR3nt: TGTGCCAGCAGAACAGGGATAGGCTATGGCTACACCTTC

len: 15
v_gene: TRBV27
j_gene: TRBJ2-4
abundance: many
d_gene: .
CDR3aa: CASSYVRLGENIQYF
CDR3nt: TGTGCCAGCAGTTACGTTCGGCTGGGGGAGAACATTCAGTACTTC

len: 16
v_gene: TRBV6-6
j_gene: TRBJ2-7
abundance: many
d_gene: .
CDR3aa: CASTPPGGEGLYEQYF
CDR3nt: TGTGCCAGCACTCCCCCAGGGGGGGAGGGCCTCTACGAGCAGTACTTC

len: 15
v_gene: TRBV6-6
j_gene: TRBJ2-7
abundance: many
d_gene: .
CDR3aa: CASSYSGVVAYEQYF
CDR3nt: TGTGCCAGCAGTTACTCGGGGGTCGTGGCCTACGAGCAGTACTTC

len: 14
v_gene: TRBV5-1
j_gene: TRBJ1-1
abundance: many
d_gene: .
CDR3aa: CASSGGVGNTEAFF
CDR3nt: TGCGCCAGCAGCGGGGGAGTGGGTAACACTGAAGCTTTCTTT

len: 16
v_gene: TRBV15
j_gene: TRBJ1-3
abundance: many
d_gene: .
CDR3aa: CATSSGRAYSGNTIYF
CDR3nt: TGTGCCACCAGCAGTGGCAGGGCGTACTCTGGAAACACCATATATTTT

len: 13
v_gene: TRBV7-2
j_gene: TRBJ2-7
abundance: .
d_gene: .
CDR3aa: CASHENGPYEQYF
CDR3nt: TGTGCCAGCCACGAAAACGGACCCTACGAGCAGTACTTC

len: 17
v_gene: TRBV7-2
j_gene: TRBJ1-1
abundance: many
d_gene: .
CDR3aa: CASSFSASGRRNTEAFF
CDR3nt: TGTGCCAGCAGCTTTTCCGCCTCGGGACGTCGGAACACTGAAGCTTTCTTT

len: 15
v_gene: TRBV7-2
j_gene: TRBJ1-1
abundance: many
d_gene: TRBD1
CDR3aa: CASSLLGQGNTEAFF
CDR3nt: TGTGCCAGCAGCTTATTGGGACAGGGGAACACTGAAGCTTTCTTT

len: 15
v_gene: TRBV5-1
j_gene: TRBJ2-1
abundance: many
d_gene: .
CDR3aa: CASSLAGETYNEQFF
CDR3nt: TGCGCCAGCAGCTTGGCCGGGGAAACTTACAATGAGCAGTTCTTC

len: 14
v_gene: TRBV12-3/TRBV12-4
j_gene: TRBJ2-1
abundance: few
d_gene: TRBD2
CDR3aa: CASSLSGRSIGQFF
CDR3nt: TGTGCCAGCAGTTTATCCGGGAGGAGTATCGGGCAGTTCTTC

len: 15
v_gene: TRBV27
j_gene: TRBJ1-2
abundance: .
d_gene: TRBD1
CDR3aa: CASTLQGQGSYGYTF
CDR3nt: TGTGCCAGCACCTTACAAGGACAGGGGTCTTATGGCTACACCTTC

len: 11
v_gene: TRBV5-1
j_gene: TRBJ2-1
abundance: many
d_gene: .
CDR3aa: CASSSSNEQFF
CDR3nt: TGCGCCAGCAGCTCGAGCAATGAGCAGTTCTTC

len: 14
v_gene: TRBV10-3
j_gene: TRBJ2-5
abundance: many
d_gene: .
CDR3aa: CAISESSLGVPQYF
CDR3nt: TGTGCCATCAGTGAGTCGTCGTTAGGGGTTCCCCAGTACTTC

len: 13
v_gene: TRBV20-1
j_gene: TRBJ2-5
abundance: many
d_gene: TRBD2
CDR3aa: CSAPGPGRETQYF
CDR3nt: TGCAGTGCCCCCGGCCCCGGGAGGGAGACCCAGTACTTC

len: 14
v_gene: TRBV5-6
j_gene: TRBJ1-3
abundance: many
d_gene: .
CDR3aa: CASRQGSSGNTIYF
CDR3nt: TGTGCCAGCAGACAAGGGAGCTCTGGAAACACCATATATTTT

len: 14
v_gene: TRBV5-1
j_gene: TRBJ2-7
abundance: once
d_gene: .
CDR3aa: CASSFPESSYEQYF
CDR3nt: TGCGCCAGCAGCTTTCCAGAAAGCTCCTACGAGCAGTACTTC

len: 13
v_gene: TRBV6-6
j_gene: TRBJ2-5
abundance: many
d_gene: .
CDR3aa: CASKEAFKETQYF
CDR3nt: TGTGCCAGCAAGGAGGCTTTCAAAGAGACCCAGTACTTC

len: 16
v_gene: TRBV7-2
j_gene: TRBJ1-5
abundance: few
d_gene: TRBD1
CDR3aa: CASSLAGTEKLQPQHF
CDR3nt: TGTGCCAGCAGCTTAGCCGGGACAGAAAAATTACAGCCCCAGCATTTT

len: 17
v_gene: TRBV7-2
j_gene: TRBJ2-3
abundance: many
d_gene: TRBD2
CDR3aa: CASSKLAGVGGRDTQYF
CDR3nt: TGTGCCAGCAGCAAACTAGCGGGAGTAGGAGGTCGAGATACGCAGTATTTT

len: 18
v_gene: TRBV3-1
j_gene: TRBJ2-5
abundance: many
d_gene: .
CDR3aa: CASSQTSRGARRLETQYF
CDR3nt: TGTGCCAGCAGCCAAACCTCCCGAGGGGCGCGTCGGTTAGAGACCCAGTACTTC

len: 15
v_gene: TRBV7-9
j_gene: TRBJ2-1
abundance: many
d_gene: .
CDR3aa: CASSLGDTTYNEQFF
CDR3nt: TGTGCCAGCAGCTTAGGGGACACTACCTACAATGAGCAGTTCTTC

len: 14
v_gene: TRBV7-9
j_gene: TRBJ2-5
abundance: many
d_gene: .
CDR3aa: CASSKGSDSGTQYF
CDR3nt: TGTGCCAGCAGCAAAGGTAGCGACAGCGGGACCCAGTACTTC

len: 14
v_gene: TRBV6-2/TRBV6-3
j_gene: TRBJ2-5
abundance: .
d_gene: TRBD1
CDR3aa: CASSSGTDQETQYF
CDR3nt: TGTGCCAGCAGCTCCGGGACAGACCAAGAGACCCAGTACTTC

len: 14
v_gene: TRBV5-1
j_gene: TRBJ2-7
abundance: many
d_gene: TRBD2
CDR3aa: CASSLGREGYEQYF
CDR3nt: TGCGCCAGCAGCTTAGGACGGGAGGGCTACGAGCAGTACTTC

len: 16
v_gene: TRBV6-5
j_gene: TRBJ2-3
abundance: many
d_gene: TRBD1
CDR3aa: CASSYSFDRGTDTQYF
CDR3nt: TGTGCCAGCAGTTACTCCTTTGACAGGGGGACAGATACGCAGTATTTT

len: 13
v_gene: TRBV20-1
j_gene: TRBJ1-5
abundance: many
d_gene: TRBD1
CDR3aa: CSARGTGNQPQHF
CDR3nt: TGCAGTGCTAGGGGGACAGGGAATCAGCCCCAGCATTTT